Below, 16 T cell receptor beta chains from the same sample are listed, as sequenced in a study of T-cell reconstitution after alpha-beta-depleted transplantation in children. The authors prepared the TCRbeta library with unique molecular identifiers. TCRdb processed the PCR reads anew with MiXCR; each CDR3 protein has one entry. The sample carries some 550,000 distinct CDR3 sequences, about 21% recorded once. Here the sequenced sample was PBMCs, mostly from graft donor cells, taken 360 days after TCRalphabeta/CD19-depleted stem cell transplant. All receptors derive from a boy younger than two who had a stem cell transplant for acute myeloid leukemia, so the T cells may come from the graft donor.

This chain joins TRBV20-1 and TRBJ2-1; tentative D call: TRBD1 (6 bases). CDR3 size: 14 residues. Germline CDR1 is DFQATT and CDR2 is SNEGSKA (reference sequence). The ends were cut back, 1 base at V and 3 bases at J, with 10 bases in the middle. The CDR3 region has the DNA TGCAGTGCTAGAGGGACAGCCCTCTACAATGAGCAGTTCTTC. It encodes CSARGTALYNEQFF.

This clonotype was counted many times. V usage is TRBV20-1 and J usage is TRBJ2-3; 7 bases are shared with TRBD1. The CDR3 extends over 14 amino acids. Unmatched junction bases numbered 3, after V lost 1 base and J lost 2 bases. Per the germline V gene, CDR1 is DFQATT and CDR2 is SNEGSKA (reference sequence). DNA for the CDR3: TGCAGTGCTAGAGCGGGACAGTTCACAGATACGCAGTATTTT. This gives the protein CSARAGQFTDTQYF.

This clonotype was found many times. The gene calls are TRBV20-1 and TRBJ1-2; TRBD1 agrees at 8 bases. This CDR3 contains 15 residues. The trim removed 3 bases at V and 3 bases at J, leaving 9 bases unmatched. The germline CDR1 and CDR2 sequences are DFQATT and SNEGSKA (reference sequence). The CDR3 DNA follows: TGCAGTGCTAGGGGGGGAGACAGGGGCCACTATGGCTACACCTTC. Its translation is CSARGGDRGHYGYTF.

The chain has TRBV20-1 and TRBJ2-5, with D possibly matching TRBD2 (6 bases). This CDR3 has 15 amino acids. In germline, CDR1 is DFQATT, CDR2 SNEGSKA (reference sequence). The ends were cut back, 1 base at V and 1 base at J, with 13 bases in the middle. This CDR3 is CSARGGREAQETQYF. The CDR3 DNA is TGCAGTGCTAGAGGAGGGCGGGAAGCCCAAGAGACCCAGTACTTC.

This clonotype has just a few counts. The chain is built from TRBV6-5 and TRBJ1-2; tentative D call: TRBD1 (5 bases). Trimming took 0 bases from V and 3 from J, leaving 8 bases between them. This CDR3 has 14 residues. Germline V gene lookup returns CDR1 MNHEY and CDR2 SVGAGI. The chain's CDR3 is CASSYSTEYYGYTF. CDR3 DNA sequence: TGTGCCAGCAGTTACTCGACAGAATACTATGGCTACACCTTC.

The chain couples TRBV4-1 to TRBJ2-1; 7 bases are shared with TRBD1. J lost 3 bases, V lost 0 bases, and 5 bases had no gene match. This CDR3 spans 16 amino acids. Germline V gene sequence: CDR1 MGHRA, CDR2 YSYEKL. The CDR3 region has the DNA TGCGCCAGCAGCCAAGAACAGGGGTTGGGCTACAATGAGCAGTTCTTC. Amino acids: CASSQEQGLGYNEQFF.

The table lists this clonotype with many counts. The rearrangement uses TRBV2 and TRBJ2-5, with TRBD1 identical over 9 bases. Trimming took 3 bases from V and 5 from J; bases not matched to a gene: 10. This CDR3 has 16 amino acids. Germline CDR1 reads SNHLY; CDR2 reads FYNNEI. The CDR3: CASSDTGQGTWETQYF. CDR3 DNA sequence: TGTGCCAGCAGTGATACGGGACAGGGTACATGGGAGACCCAGTACTTC. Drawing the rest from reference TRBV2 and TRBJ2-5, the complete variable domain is EPEVTQTPSHQVTQMGQEVILRCVPISNHLYFYWYRQILGQKVEFLVSFYNNEISEKSEIFDDQFSVERPDGSNFTLKIRSTKLEDSAMYFCASSDTGQGTWETQYFGPGTRLLVL.

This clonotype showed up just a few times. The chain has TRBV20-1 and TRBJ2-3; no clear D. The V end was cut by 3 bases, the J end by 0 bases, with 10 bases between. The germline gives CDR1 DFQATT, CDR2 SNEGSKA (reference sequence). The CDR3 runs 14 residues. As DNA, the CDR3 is TGCAGTGCTAGTCTGCCCGGGAGCACAGATACGCAGTATTTT. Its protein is CSASLPGSTDTQYF.

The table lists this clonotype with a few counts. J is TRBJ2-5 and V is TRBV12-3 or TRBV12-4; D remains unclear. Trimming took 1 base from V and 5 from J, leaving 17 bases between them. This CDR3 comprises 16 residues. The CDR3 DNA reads TGTGCCAGCAGTTTAGGGACGGCCTGGTCGCGGGAGACCCAGTACTTC. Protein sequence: CASSLGTAWSRETQYF.

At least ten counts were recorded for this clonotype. The CDR3 reads CSAGGQGAGTDTQYF. The CDR3 coding sequence is TGCAGTGCTGGGGGACAGGGGGCTGGAACAGATACGCAGTATTTT. V usage is TRBV20-1 and J usage is TRBJ2-3, with 12 bases that match TRBD1. Germline loops: CDR1 DFQATT, CDR2 SNEGSKA (reference sequence). This CDR3 comprises 15 residues. J was trimmed by 3 bases and V by 5 bases; bases with no gene match: 6.

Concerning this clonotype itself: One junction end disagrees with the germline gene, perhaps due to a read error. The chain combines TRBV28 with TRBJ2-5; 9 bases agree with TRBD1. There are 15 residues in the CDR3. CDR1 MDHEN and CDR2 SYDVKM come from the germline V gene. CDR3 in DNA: TGTGCCAGCAGTACCTCCGGGGACCGGGACAGGGACAAAGACTTC. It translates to CASSTSGDRDRDKDF.

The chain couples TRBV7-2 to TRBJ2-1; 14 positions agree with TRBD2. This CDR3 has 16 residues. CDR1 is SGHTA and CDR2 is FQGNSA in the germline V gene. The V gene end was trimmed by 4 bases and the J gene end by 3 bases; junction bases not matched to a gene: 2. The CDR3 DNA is TGTGCCAGCAGCTCGACTAGCGGGGGGGGCTACAATGAGCAGTTCTTC. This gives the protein CASSSTSGGGYNEQFF.

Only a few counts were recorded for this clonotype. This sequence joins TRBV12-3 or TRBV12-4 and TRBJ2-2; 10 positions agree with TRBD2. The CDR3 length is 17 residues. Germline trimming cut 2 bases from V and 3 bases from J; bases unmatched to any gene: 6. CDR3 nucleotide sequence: TGTGCCAGCAGTTTACCTAGCGGGGGCCGAGACACCGGGGAGCTGTTTTTT. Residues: CASSLPSGGRDTGELFF.

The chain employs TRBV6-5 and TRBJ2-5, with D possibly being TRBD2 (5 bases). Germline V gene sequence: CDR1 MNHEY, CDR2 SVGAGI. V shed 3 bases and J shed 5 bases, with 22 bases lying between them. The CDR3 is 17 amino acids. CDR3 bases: TGTGCCAGCAGTTATTGGGCTAGCCCACTAGGGATGGAGACCCAGTACTTC. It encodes CASSYWASPLGMETQYF.

Written as DNA, the CDR3 is TGTGCCAGCAGTTACTCCCCCCGGGTGGGCTACACCTTC. Its translation: CASSYSPRVGYTF. The chain uses TRBV6-5 and TRBJ1-2, with D uncertain. CDR3 length: 13 residues. The ends were cut back, 0 bases at V and 8 bases at J, with 10 bases in the middle. The germline gives CDR1 MNHEY, CDR2 SVGAGI.

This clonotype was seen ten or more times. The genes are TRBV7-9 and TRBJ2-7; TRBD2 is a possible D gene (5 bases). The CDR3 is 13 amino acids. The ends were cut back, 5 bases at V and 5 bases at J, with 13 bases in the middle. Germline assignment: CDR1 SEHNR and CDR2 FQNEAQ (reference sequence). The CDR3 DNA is TGTGCCAGCAGCCGGGATCCGGCTAACGAGCAGTACTTC. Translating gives CASSRDPANEQYF.